This record concerns one T cell receptor beta chain sequence. Its antigen target is currently unknown. Nothing much larger sits one base from this clone, and base qualities are not available. Each collaborating institution followed its own protocols to collect whole blood in K2EDTA tubes. For TCRbeta analysis, collaborators shipped samples in one of three forms: frozen whole blood, isolated PBMCs, or DNA extracted from either of those sample types. This specimen comes from a study of blood T cell repertoires in COVID-19 (dated by TCRdb to 2020 to 2022). About the full investigation: Collaborator samples came from the United States, Italy and Spain and covered acute and convalescent phases of COVID-19. The material from the prospective study consisted of cDNA or gDNA derived from T cells, B-cell-depleted T cells, or PBMCs. Subjects who had been exposed to COVID-19, were actively infected with it, or had recovered from it provided the deeply sampled blood TCRbeta repertoires that made up the dataset. The repertoires were made available in a free public database intended to serve as a resource for research on the immune response to SARS-CoV-2. Samples were obtained from the ongoing ImmuneRACE study (first 160 participants) and from some 1,200 subjects provided by 6 global collaborators. The sample metadata nearly always contained a de-identified subject ID, COVID-19 status, age in years and sex. Where available, HLA class I and class II types were taken from metadata supplied by the sample provider and were not determined by assay-based typing. Findings and caveats that apply to the study as a whole: The amount of clinical and demographic metadata varied by source and participant and was provided uncurated.

As encoded in the germline V gene, CDR1 is SNHLY while CDR2 is FYNNEI. There are 16 amino acids in the CDR3, from cysteine to phenylalanine inclusive. Solely the CDR3 DNA is kept, with 48 bases framed from the first base. The V and J ends are trimmed by 5 bases and 7 bases, leaving 23 bases between them. TCRbeta CDR3 regions were amplified from genomic DNA by means of the immunoSEQ Assay, a bias-controlled multiplex PCR. In the authors' own workflow: Within the assay, amplification of reference gene primers was used to estimate how many nucleated cells each sample contained. To quantify the absolute abundance of each unique TCRbeta CDR3 rearrangement, sequence reads were collapsed and filtered. For each sample, productive Simpson clonality was calculated as the square root of Simpson's diversity index over productive rearrangements. What TCRdb holds here is the immuneACCESS table cut down to in-frame rearrangements. Part of the clones is not present; checked against another copy, under half of the missing clones reflect an unresolved V gene, and the others are unexplained. Clone size and the V and J calls come from that table; the DNA yielded D and trimming. The sample table records over 60,000 clones; about 75% of these occur just once. 40% to 60% of the sample comes from the top ten.

The sequence came from a woman older than 75 with acute or convalescent COVID-19. The chain couples TRBV2 to TRBJ2-5; the D gene assignment is ambiguous. What was sequenced was peripheral blood. At the DNA level, the sequence is TGTGCCAGCAGTCTTGGGTTGGTAGCTTCCGACGGGACCCAGTACTTC. Its product reads: CASSLGLVASDGTQYF.